This T cell receptor beta chain is drawn from a study of spatial heterogeneity in lung cancer. Study overall: More than eight raw reads, on average, carried each unique TCR and UMI combination. Study findings and constraints: Ubiquitous expanded tumor TCRs were seen in blood more at resection than at follow-up.

This clonotype has a count of ten or more. Its antigen is not identified. The sample's time point: sample taken at primary tumor resection. The roughly 68 donors had untreated early-stage non-small cell lung cancer. The library protocol tagged each TCR cDNA with a unique molecular identifier. From the 5' RACE reads, TCRdb called clonotypes with MiXCR, one entry per CDR3 protein. Of 10,000 to 15,000 distinct CDR3 sequences listed, approximately 4% are singletons. Germline V gene data show CDR1 as SGHVS and CDR2 as FQNEAQ. The CDR3 contains 16 residues. The germline V and J ends were trimmed by 2 bases and 7 bases, with 18 bases remaining between them.

The input for sequencing was PBMCs, taken at surgery. The sequence derives from a male donor with early-stage non-small cell lung cancer. The rearrangement links TRBV7-8 to TRBJ2-1; D perhaps matches TRBD2 (5 bases). Written as DNA, the CDR3 is TGTGCCAGCAGCTTACCGAGAATTGGACTCCGGAATGAGCAGTTCTTC. This codes for CASSLPRIGLRNEQFF.